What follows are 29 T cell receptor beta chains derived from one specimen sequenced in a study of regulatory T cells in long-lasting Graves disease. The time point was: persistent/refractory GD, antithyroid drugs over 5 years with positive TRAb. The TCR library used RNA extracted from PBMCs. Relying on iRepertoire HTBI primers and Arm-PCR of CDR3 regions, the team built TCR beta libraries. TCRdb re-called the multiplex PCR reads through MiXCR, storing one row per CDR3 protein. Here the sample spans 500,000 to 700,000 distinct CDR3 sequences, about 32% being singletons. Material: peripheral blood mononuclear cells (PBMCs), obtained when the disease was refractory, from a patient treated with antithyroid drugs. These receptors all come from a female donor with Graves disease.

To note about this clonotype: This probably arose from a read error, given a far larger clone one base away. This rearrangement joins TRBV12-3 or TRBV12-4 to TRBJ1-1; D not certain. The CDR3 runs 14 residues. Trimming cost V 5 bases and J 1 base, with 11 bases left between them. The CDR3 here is CASSPRKANTEAFF. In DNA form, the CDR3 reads TGTGCCAGCAGTCCGCGGAAGGCGAACACTGAAGCTTTCTTT.

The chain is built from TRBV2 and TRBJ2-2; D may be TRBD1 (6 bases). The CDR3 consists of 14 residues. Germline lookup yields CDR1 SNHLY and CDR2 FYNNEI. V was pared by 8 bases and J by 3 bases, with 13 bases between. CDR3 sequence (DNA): TGTGCCAGCCTTTACAGGGTCGACACCGGGGAGCTGTTTTTT. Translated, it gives CASLYRVDTGELFF.

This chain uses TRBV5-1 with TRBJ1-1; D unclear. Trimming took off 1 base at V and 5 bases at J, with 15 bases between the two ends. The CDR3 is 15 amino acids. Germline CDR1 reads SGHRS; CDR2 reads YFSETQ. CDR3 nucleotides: TGCGCCAGCAGCTTGATGATGGCAGATACAACTGAAGCTTTCTTT. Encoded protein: CASSLMMADTTEAFF.

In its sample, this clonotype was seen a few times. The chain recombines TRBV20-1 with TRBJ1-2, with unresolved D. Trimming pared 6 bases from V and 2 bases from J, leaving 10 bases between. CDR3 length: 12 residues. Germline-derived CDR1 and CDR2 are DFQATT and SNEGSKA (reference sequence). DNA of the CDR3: TGCAGTGCCCCGGACGGGAACTATGGCTACACCTTC. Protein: CSAPDGNYGYTF.

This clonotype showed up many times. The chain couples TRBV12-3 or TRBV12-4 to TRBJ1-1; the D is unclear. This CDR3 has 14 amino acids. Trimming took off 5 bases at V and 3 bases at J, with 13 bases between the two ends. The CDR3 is CASSPRVWDTEAFF. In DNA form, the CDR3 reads TGTGCCAGCAGTCCGCGGGTTTGGGACACTGAAGCTTTCTTT.

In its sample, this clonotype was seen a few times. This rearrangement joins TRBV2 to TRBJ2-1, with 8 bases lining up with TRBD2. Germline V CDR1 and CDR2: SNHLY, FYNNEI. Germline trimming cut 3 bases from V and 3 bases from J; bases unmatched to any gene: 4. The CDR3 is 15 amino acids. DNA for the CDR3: TGTGCCAGCAGTGATAGCGGGAAGTTCTACAATGAGCAGTTCTTC. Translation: CASSDSGKFYNEQFF.

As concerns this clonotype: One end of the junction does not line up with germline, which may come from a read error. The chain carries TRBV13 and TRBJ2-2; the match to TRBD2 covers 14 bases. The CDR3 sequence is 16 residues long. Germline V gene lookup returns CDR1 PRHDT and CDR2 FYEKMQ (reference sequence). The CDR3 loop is CASSQGTSGRVGELLF. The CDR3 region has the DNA TGTGCCAGCAGCCAAGGGACTAGCGGGAGAGTCGGGGAGCTGCTTTTT. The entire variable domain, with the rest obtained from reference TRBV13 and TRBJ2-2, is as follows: AAGVIQSPRHLIKEKRETATLKCYPIPRHDTVYWYQQGPGQDPQFLISFYEKMQSDKGSIPDRFSAQQFSDYHSELNMSSLELGDSALYFCASSQGTSGRVGELLFGEGSRLTVL.

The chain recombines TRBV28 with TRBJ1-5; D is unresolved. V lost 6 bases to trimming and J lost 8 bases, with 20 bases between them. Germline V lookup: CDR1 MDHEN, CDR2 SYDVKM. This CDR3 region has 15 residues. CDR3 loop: CASRDRRRLGEPQHF. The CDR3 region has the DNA TGTGCCAGCAGGGACCGAAGACGCCTCGGGGAGCCCCAGCATTTT.

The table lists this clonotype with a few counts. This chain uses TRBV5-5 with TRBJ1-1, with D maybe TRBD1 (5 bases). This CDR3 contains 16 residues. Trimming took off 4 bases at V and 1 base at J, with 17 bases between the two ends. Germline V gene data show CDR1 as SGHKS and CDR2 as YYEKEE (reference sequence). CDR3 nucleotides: TGTGCCAGCAGCCCTAGTGGATTGACAGAGAACACTGAAGCTTTCTTT. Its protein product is CASSPSGLTENTEAFF.

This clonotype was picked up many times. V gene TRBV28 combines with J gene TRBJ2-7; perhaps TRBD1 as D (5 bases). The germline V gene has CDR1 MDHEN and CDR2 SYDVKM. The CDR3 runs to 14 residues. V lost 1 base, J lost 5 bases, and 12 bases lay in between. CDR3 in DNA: TGTGCCAGCAGTTTATACGCACAGGTGGACGAGCAGTACTTC. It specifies CASSLYAQVDEQYF.

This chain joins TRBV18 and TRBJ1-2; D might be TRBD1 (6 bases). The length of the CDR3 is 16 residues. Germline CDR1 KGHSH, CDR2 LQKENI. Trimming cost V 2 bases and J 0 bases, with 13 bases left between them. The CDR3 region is CASSPTTGRANYGYTF. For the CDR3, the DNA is TGTGCCAGCTCACCAACGACAGGACGAGCTAACTATGGCTACACCTTC.

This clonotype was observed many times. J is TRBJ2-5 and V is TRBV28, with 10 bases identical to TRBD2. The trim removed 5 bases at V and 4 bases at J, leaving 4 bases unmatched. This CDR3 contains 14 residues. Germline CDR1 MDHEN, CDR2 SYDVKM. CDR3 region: CASSASGRIETQYF. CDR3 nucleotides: TGTGCCAGCAGTGCTAGCGGGAGAATAGAGACCCAGTACTTC.

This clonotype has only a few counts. The chain's CDR3 is CASSQTGLGAFF. Here the CDR3 DNA reads TGTGCCAGCAGCCAAACAGGGCTTGGAGCTTTCTTT. This sequence joins TRBV13 and TRBJ1-1; tentatively, D is TRBD1 (6 bases). The CDR3 has 12 residues. The germline V and J ends were trimmed by 5 bases and 10 bases, with 14 bases remaining between them. Germline lookup yields CDR1 PRHDT and CDR2 FYEKMQ (reference sequence).

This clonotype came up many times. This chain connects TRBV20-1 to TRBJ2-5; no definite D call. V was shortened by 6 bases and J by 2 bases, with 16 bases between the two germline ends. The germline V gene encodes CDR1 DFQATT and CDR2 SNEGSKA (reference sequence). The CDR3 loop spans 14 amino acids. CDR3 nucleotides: TGCAGTGCCATCCTCCGGACCGCGCAAGAGACCCAGTACTTC. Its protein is CSAILRTAQETQYF.

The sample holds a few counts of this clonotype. The CDR3, as DNA: TGTGCCAGCAGCCCAGGGGGCGAAAACATTCAGTACTTC. It translates to CASSPGGENIQYF. The chain recombines TRBV11-3 with TRBJ2-4; 8 nucleotides agree with TRBD1. The trim removed 5 bases at V and 5 bases at J, leaving 2 bases unmatched. Per germline, CDR1 SGHNT and CDR2 YENEEA. This CDR3 has 13 residues.

The CDR3 DNA sequence: TGTGCCAGCAGCTTACGGGACAGGGGTAGTCATCAGCCCCAGCATTTT. It encodes CASSLRDRGSHQPQHF. The V gene is TRBV7-9, the J gene TRBJ1-5; 10 bases map to TRBD1. Losses at the gene ends were 2 bases for V and 5 bases for J; bases not matched to a gene: 6. CDR1 SEHNR and CDR2 FQNEAQ come from the germline V gene (reference sequence). There are 16 residues in the CDR3.

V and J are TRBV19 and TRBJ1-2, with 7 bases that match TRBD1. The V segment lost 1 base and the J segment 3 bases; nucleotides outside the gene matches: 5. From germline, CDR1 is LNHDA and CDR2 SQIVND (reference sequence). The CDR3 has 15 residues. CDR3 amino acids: CASSIVPTGDYGYTF. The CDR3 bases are TGTGCCAGTAGTATAGTCCCCACAGGGGACTATGGCTACACCTTC.

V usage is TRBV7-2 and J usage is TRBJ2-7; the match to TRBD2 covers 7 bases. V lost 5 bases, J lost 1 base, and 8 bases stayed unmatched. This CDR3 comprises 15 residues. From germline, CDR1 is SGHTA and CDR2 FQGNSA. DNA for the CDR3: TGTGCCAGCAGCCTCACTTGGGGGGGTTCCTACGAGCAGTACTTC. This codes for CASSLTWGGSYEQYF.

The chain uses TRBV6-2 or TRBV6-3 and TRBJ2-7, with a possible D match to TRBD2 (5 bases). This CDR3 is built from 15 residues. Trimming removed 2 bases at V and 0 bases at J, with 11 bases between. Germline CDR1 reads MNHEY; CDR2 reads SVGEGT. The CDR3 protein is CASSYQTGFSYEQYF. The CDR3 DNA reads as TGTGCCAGCAGTTACCAGACGGGGTTCTCCTACGAGCAGTACTTC.

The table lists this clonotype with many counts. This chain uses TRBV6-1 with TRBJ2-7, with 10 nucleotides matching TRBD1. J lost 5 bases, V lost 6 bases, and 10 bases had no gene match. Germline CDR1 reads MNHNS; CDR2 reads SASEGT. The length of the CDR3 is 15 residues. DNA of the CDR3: TGTGCCAGCAGAGCCCCCGGGACAGGGGTTCACGAGCAGTACTTC. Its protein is CASRAPGTGVHEQYF.

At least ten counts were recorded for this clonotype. CDR3 DNA sequence: TGTGCCAGCAGACCTACTAGCATCGTAGAGACCCAGTACTTC. Protein: CASRPTSIVETQYF. J is TRBJ2-5 and V is TRBV2; D might be TRBD2 (6 bases). Deletions cut 6 bases from V and 4 bases from J, with 15 bases between. Germline V lookup: CDR1 SNHLY, CDR2 FYNNEI. The CDR3 totals 14 residues.

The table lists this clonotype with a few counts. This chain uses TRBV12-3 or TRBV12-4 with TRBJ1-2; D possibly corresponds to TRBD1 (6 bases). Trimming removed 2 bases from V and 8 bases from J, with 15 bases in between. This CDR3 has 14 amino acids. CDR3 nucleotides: TGTGCCAGCAGTTTAAGGACAGCTCCCAGGGGCTACACCTTC. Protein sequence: CASSLRTAPRGYTF.

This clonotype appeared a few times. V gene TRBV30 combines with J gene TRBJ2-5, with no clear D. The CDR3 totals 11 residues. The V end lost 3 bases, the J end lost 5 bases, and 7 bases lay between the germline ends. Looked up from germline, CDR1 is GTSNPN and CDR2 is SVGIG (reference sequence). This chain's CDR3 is CAWSDWETQYF. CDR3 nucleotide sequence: TGTGCCTGGAGCGACTGGGAGACCCAGTACTTC. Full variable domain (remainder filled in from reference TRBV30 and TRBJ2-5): SQTIHQWPATLVQPVGSPLSLECTVEGTSNPNLYWYRQAAGRGLQLLFYSVGIGQISSEVPQNLSASRPQDRQFILSSKKLLLSDSGFYLCAWSDWETQYFGPGTRLLVL.

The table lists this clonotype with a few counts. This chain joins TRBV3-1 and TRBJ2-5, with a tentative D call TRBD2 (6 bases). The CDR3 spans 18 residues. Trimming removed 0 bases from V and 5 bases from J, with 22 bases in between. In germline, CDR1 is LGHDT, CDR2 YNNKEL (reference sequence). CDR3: CASSQDARRETLWETQYF. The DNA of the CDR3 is TGTGCCAGCAGCCAAGATGCTAGGAGGGAGACCCTATGGGAGACCCAGTACTTC.

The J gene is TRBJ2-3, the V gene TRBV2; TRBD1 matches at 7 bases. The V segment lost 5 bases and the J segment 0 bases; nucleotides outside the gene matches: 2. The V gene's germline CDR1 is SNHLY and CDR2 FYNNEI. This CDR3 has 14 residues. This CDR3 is CASSMGQSTDTQYF. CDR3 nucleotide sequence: TGTGCCAGCAGTATGGGACAGAGCACAGATACGCAGTATTTT.

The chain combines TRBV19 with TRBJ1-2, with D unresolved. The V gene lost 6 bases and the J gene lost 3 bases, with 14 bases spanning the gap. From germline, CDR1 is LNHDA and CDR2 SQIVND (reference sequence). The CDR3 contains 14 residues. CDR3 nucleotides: TGTGCCAGTAGACCCGGGAGGGTGGACTATGGCTACACCTTC. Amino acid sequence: CASRPGRVDYGYTF.

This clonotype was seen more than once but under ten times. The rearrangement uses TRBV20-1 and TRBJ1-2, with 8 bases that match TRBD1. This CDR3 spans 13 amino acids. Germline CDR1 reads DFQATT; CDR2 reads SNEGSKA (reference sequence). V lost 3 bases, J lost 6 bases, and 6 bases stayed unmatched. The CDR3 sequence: CSARVTGEDGYTF. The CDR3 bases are TGCAGTGCTAGGGTGACAGGGGAGGATGGCTACACCTTC.

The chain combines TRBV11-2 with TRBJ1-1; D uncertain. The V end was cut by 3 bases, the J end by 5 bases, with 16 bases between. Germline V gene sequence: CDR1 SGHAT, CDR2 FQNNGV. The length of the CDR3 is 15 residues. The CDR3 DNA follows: TGTGCCAGCAGCTTTGGTAAGGGAAGATTAACTGAAGCTTTCTTT. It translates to CASSFGKGRLTEAFF. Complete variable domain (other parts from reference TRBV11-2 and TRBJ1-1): EAGVAQSPRYKIIEKRQSVAFWCNPISGHATLYWYQQILGQGPKLLIQFQNNGVVDDSQLPKDRFSAERLKGVDSTLKIQPAKLEDSAVYLCASSFGKGRLTEAFFGQGTRLTVV.

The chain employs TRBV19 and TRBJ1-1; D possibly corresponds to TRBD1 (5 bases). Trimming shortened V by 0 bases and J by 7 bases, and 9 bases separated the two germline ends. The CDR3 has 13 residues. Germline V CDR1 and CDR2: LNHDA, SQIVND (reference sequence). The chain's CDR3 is CASSIDLRGEAFF. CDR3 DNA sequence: TGTGCCAGTAGTATAGATCTAAGGGGTGAAGCTTTCTTT.